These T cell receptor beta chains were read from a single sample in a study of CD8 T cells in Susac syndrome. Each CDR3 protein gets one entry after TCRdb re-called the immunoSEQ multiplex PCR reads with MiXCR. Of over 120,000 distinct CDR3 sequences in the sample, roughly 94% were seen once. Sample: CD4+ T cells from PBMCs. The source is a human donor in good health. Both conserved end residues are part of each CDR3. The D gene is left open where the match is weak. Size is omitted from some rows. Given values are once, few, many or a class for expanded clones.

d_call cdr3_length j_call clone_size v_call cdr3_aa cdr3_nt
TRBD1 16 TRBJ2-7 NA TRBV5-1 CASSLAPGTGTYEQYF TGCGCCAGCAGCTTGGCCCCAGGGACAGGGACCTACGAGCAGTACTTC
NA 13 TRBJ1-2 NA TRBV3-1 CASRQAGGTGYTF TGTGCCAGCAGACAAGCGGGGGGAACTGGCTACACCTTC
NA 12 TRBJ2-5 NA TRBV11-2 CASGILWETQYF TGTGCCAGCGGGATCCTCTGGGAGACCCAGTACTTC
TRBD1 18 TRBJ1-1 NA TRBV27 CASSLSPTGGWKNTEAFF TGTGCCAGCAGTTTATCGCCGACAGGGGGCTGGAAGAACACTGAAGCTTTCTTT
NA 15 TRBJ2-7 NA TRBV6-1 CASSEAPGSSYEQYF TGTGCCAGCAGTGAAGCGCCGGGAAGCTCCTACGAGCAGTACTTC
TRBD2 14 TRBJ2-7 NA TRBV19 CAAGTSGGSYEQYF TGTGCCGCAGGGACTAGCGGGGGCTCCTACGAGCAGTACTTC
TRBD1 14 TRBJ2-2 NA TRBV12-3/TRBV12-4 CASSSTGRSGELFF TGTGCCAGCAGTTCGACAGGGCGGTCGGGGGAGCTGTTTTTT
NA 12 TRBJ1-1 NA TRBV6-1 CASRPPGQQAFF TGTGCCAGCAGGCCCCCCGGGCAGCAGGCTTTCTTT
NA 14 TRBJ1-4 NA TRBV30 CAWSVQSPVSGVHF TGTGCCTGGAGTGTACAGTCACCCGTGTCGGGAGTCCATTTT
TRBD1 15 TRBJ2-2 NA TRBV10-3 CAISEGQVVTGELFF TGTGCCATCAGTGAAGGACAGGTGGTCACCGGGGAGCTGTTTTTT
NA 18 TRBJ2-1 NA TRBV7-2 CASSDRTPGRGTYNEQFF TGTGCCAGCAGCGACCGGACCCCGGGACGCGGAACCTACAATGAGCAGTTCTTC
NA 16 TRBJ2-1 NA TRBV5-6 CASSLAPGVIANEQFF TGTGCCAGCAGCTTGGCCCCCGGGGTTATTGCCAATGAGCAGTTCTTC
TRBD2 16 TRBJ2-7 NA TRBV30 CAWSHPIVAGLHEQYF TGTGCCTGGAGCCACCCTATCGTAGCGGGTTTACACGAGCAGTACTTC
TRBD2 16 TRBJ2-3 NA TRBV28 CASSPSSGSGPDTQYF TGTGCCAGCAGTCCTTCTAGCGGTTCGGGGCCAGATACGCAGTATTTT
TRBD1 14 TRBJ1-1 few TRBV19 CASSADRGNTEAFF TGTGCCAGTAGTGCGGACAGGGGGAACACTGAAGCTTTCTTT
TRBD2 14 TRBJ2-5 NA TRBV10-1 CASSESGDYETQYF TGCGCCAGCAGTGAGTCCGGGGACTATGAGACCCAGTACTTC
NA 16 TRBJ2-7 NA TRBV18 CASSPPRAGKVYEQYF TGTGCCAGCTCACCACCGCGGGCAGGGAAGGTTTACGAGCAGTACTTC
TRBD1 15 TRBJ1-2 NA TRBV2 CASSFPPDRVDGYTF TGTGCCAGCAGTTTCCCCCCTGACAGGGTTGATGGCTACACCTTC
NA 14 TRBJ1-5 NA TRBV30 CAFSMDSSKQPQHF TGTGCCTTCTCGATGGACAGTTCGAAACAGCCCCAGCATTTT
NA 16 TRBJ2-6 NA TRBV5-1 CASSHTQGSGANVLTF TGCGCCAGCAGCCACACCCAGGGGAGCGGGGCCAACGTCCTGACTTTC
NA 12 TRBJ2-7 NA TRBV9 CASGQGHYEQYF TGTGCCTCGGGGCAGGGTCACTACGAGCAGTACTTC
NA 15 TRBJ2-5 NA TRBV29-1 CSVEMEGHIQETQYF TGCAGCGTTGAAATGGAGGGACATATCCAAGAGACCCAGTACTTC
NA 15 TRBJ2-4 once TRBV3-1 CASSPGTPRRNIQYF TGTGCCAGCAGCCCCGGGACACCCAGGAGGAACATTCAGTACTTC
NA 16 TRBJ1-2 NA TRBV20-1 CSARRITRTALFGYTF TGCAGTGCTAGAAGGATTACTAGGACAGCCCTTTTTGGCTACACCTTC
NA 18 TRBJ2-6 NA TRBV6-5 CASRLAGDTFSGANVLTF TGTGCCAGCAGACTCGCGGGGGACACCTTCTCTGGGGCCAACGTCCTGACTTTC
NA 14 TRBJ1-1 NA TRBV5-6 CASSWTGSLGEAFF TGTGCCAGCAGCTGGACCGGGAGCCTGGGTGAAGCTTTCTTT
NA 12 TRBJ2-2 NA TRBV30 CAWSVTNGELFF TGTGCCTGGAGTGTAACTAACGGGGAGCTGTTTTTT
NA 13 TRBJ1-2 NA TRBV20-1 CSAQPGANYGYTF TGCAGTGCCCAGCCGGGGGCTAACTATGGCTACACCTTC
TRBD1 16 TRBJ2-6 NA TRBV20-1 CSGRKTGGSGANVLTF TGCAGTGGACGTAAAACAGGGGGCTCTGGGGCCAACGTCCTGACTTTC
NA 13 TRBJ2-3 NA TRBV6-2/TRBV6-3 CASGSTGVDTQYF TGTGCCAGCGGATCGACGGGAGTAGATACGCAGTATTTT
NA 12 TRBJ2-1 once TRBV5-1 CASSLGYDEQFF TGCGCCAGCAGCTTGGGGTATGATGAGCAGTTCTTC
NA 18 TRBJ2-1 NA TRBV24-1 CATSDSRGGSMTYNEQFF TGTGCCACCAGTGATTCCAGGGGCGGGAGTATGACCTACAATGAGCAGTTCTTC
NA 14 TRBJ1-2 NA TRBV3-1 CASSKERGEAGYTF TGTGCCAGCAGCAAAGAGCGGGGGGAGGCTGGCTACACCTTC
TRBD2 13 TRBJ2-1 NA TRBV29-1 CSVLAGGVREQFF TGCAGCGTTTTAGCCGGGGGGGTGCGTGAGCAGTTCTTC
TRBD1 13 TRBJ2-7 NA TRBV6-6 CASTRDRGFEQYF TGTGCCAGCACCCGGGACAGGGGGTTCGAGCAGTACTTC
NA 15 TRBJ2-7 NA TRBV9 CASSVGFYSTYEQYF TGTGCCAGCAGCGTAGGGTTCTACTCCACCTACGAGCAGTACTTC
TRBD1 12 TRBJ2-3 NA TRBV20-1 CSVTGDTDTQYF TGCAGTGTGACAGGGGACACAGATACGCAGTATTTT
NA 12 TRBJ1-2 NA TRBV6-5 CASSYEGSGYTF TGTGCCAGCAGTTATGAAGGTTCTGGCTACACCTTC
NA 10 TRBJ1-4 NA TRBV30 CAEGETRLFF TGTGCTGAAGGGGAGACAAGGCTGTTTTTT
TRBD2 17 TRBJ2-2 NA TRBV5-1 CASSFPMREPDTGELFF TGCGCCAGCAGCTTTCCTATGCGGGAGCCCGACACCGGGGAGCTGTTTTTT
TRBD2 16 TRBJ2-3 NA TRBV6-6 CASSQLLAGGPHTQYF TGTGCCAGCAGTCAATTATTAGCGGGAGGGCCTCATACGCAGTATTTT
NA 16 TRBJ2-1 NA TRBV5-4 CASSLGTGSSYNEQFF TGTGCCAGCAGCTTGGGGACTGGGAGCTCCTACAATGAGCAGTTCTTC
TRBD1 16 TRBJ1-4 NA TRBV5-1 CASSYGQGAVNEKLFF TGCGCCAGCAGCTACGGACAGGGGGCTGTTAATGAAAAACTGTTTTTT
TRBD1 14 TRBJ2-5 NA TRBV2 CASRADRGQETQYF TGTGCCAGCAGGGCGGACAGGGGCCAAGAGACCCAGTACTTC
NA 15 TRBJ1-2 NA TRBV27 CASSFAGVTNYGYTF TGTGCCAGCAGTTTTGCTGGGGTTACTAACTATGGCTACACCTTC
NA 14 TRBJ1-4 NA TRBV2 CASSRGRLNEKLFF TGTGCCAGCAGCCGGGGCCGACTGAATGAAAAACTGTTTTTT
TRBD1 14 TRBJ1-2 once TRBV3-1 CASRPGQSLYGYTF TGTGCCAGCAGACCGGGACAGTCACTCTATGGCTACACCTTC
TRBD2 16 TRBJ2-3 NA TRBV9 CASSVASGDTTDTQYF TGTGCCAGCAGCGTGGCTAGCGGGGATACCACAGATACGCAGTATTTT
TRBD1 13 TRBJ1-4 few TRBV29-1 CSVPGQGNEKLFF TGCAGCGTTCCGGGACAGGGGAATGAAAAACTGTTTTTT
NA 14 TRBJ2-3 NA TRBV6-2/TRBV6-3 CASSYGDRTDTQYF TGTGCCAGCAGCTACGGGGACCGTACAGATACGCAGTATTTT
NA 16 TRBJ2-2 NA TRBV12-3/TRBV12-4 CASSPPRGRQTGELFF TGTGCCAGCAGTCCCCCAAGAGGGAGACAAACCGGGGAGCTGTTTTTT
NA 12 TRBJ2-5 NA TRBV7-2 CASTGTQETQYF TGTGCCAGCACGGGCACTCAAGAGACCCAGTACTTC
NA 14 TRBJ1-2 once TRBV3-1 CASSPPGRDYGYTF TGTGCCAGCAGCCCTCCGGGGAGAGACTATGGCTACACCTTC
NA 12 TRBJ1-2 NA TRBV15 CATSRERDGYTF TGTGCCACCAGCAGAGAGAGGGATGGCTACACCTTC